This is a list of T cell receptor beta chains from one sample in a study of beta chain features in type 1 diabetes. The data were produced by immunoSEQ multiplex PCR, yet TCRdb's version contains in-frame clones alone and is incomplete. This sample has around 250,000 clones; about 14% occur once, and the top ten carry approximately 0.018%. The material sequenced was naive CD4+ T cells from blood. These TCRs come from a man aged 25-40 years with type 1 diabetes. The CDR3 runs from the conserved cysteine through the conserved F or W. Each record gives: J gene, clone size, V gene, D gene, CDR3 DNA, CDR3 protein. D genes are given only for firm matches. Some rows mark clone size as missing; the rest say once, few, many or name a class of expanded clone.

TRBJ1-2 NA TRBV19 NA TGTGCCAGTACCAACCGGGGGGATCTCAACTATGGCTACACCTTC CASTNRGDLNYGYTF
TRBJ2-1 NA TRBV7-2 TRBD1 TGTGCCAGCAGCTCTTACAGGGGAACCTACAATGAGCAGTTCTTC CASSSYRGTYNEQFF
TRBJ1-1 few TRBV7-9 NA TGTGCCAGCAGCTTAGCATCCATGAACACTGAAGCTTTCTTT CASSLASMNTEAFF
TRBJ1-2 NA TRBV10-3 NA TGTGCCATCAGTGACGGGGGAACGGAATACGGCTACACCTTC CAISDGGTEYGYTF
TRBJ1-4 NA TRBV30 TRBD1 TGTGCCTGGAACAGGGGCCCTAATGAAAAACTGTTTTTT CAWNRGPNEKLFF
TRBJ1-1 NA TRBV11-2 TRBD1 TGTGCCAGCAGCCCGGGACAGGCCACTGAAGCTTTCTTT CASSPGQATEAFF
TRBJ2-5 few TRBV13 TRBD2 TGTGCCAGCAGCCCCGGGACTAGCGAACAGACCCAGTACTTC CASSPGTSEQTQYF
TRBJ1-1 NA TRBV5-6 NA TGTGCCAGCAGCTTGGGACGGACTGTCACTGAAGCTTTCTTT CASSLGRTVTEAFF
TRBJ2-5 few TRBV9 TRBD2 TGTGCCAGCAGCGCCATGGGACTAGCGGGTGAGACCCAGTACTTC CASSAMGLAGETQYF
TRBJ1-4 few TRBV6-5 TRBD1 TGTGCCAGCTCACTGCGAGGGGGCGATAATGAAAAACTGTTTTTT CASSLRGGDNEKLFF
TRBJ2-3 few TRBV9 NA TGTGCCAGCAGCGGACTAACAGATACGCAGTATTTT CASSGLTDTQYF
TRBJ1-2 few TRBV7-9 NA TGTGCCAGCAGCTTGGCAGTCCCCCGGGAGATGGCCCGCTACACCTTC CASSLAVPREMARYTF
TRBJ1-2 NA TRBV29-1 TRBD1 TGCAGCGTGGCTCCAGGGGGCGCGCGCTATGGCTACACCTTC CSVAPGGARYGYTF
TRBJ2-5 few TRBV7-9 NA TGTGCCAGCAGCTTACCCCAGGCAGTTCAGTACTTC CASSLPQAVQYF
TRBJ2-1 few TRBV11-2 TRBD2 TGTGCCAGCAGCCACCGACTAGCCCAGGGCTACAATGAGCAGTTCTTC CASSHRLAQGYNEQFF